This T cell receptor beta chain derives from a study of neurological immune-mediated disorders. Study in general: Multiple sclerosis patients numbered roughly 35, of whom approximately 31 were relapsing-remitting and 3 secondary progressive.

Regarding time point: longitudinal time-point 2. The starting material, 2 million PBMCs stored at -80 C, gave rise to the unsorted libraries. CDR3 length equals 14 residues. The sample holds many counts of this clonotype. As yet, its antigen is unknown. Notes on the study in general: Among 34 multiple sclerosis patients, 18 had repertoires that phylogenetic grouping placed in one related-CDR3 cluster, a possible signature.

A single run covered 15-18 subjects with over 200 million TCR-beta sequences. TCRdb processed the 5' RACE reads anew with MiXCR; each CDR3 protein has one entry. The table has some 80,000 distinct CDR3 sequences, over 4.5% seen once. The genes are TRBV21-1 and TRBJ2-4; the D call in the table, TRBD1, was not verified against the DNA. TRBV21-1 is labeled a pseudogene. The sequence was collected from a woman aged 55-70 years with multiple sclerosis. Source material: PBMCs. CDR3 DNA: TGTGCCAGCAGCGGACGGACAGGGTCGATCATTCAGTACTTC. It yields the protein CASSGRTGSIIQYF.